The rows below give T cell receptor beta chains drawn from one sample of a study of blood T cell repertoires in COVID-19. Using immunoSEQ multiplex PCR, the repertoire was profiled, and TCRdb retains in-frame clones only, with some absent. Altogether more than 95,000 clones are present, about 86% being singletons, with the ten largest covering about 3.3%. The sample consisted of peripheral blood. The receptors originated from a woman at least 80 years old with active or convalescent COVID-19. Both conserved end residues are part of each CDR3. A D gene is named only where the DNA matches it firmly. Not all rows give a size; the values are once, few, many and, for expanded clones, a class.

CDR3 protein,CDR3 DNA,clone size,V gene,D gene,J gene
CASSLDGTRAFF,TGTGCCAGCAGCTTGGACGGGACAAGAGCTTTCTTT,-,TRBV7-9,-,TRBJ1-1
CSVVQGNYGYTF,TGCAGCGTGGTACAGGGGAACTATGGCTACACCTTC,-,TRBV29-1,TRBD1,TRBJ1-2
CASSTGGSGNTIYF,TGTGCCAGCAGTACAGGGGGCTCTGGAAACACCATATATTTT,-,TRBV28,TRBD1,TRBJ1-3
CASSEMTGGMVGELFF,TGTGCCAGCAGTGAGATGACAGGGGGGATGGTCGGGGAGCTGTTTTTT,-,TRBV6-1,TRBD1,TRBJ2-2
CATLLGGAPGDGYTF,TGTGCCACCCTCCTAGGGGGCGCCCCGGGAGATGGCTACACCTTC,-,TRBV10-3,TRBD1,TRBJ1-2
CSALAGTGFRGYTF,TGCAGCGCTCTTGCCGGGACAGGGTTTCGTGGCTACACCTTC,-,TRBV29-1,TRBD1,TRBJ1-2
CASRTGSNQPQHF,TGTGCCAGCAGGACTGGGTCTAATCAGCCCCAGCATTTT,-,TRBV28,-,TRBJ1-5
CASSLRGTGFGAYEQYF,TGTGCCAGTAGTCTCCGGGGCACAGGGTTTGGGGCCTACGAGCAGTACTTC,-,TRBV19,-,TRBJ2-7
CASSYGRGRNTEAFF,TGTGCCAGCAGCTATGGCAGGGGGCGAAACACTGAAGCTTTCTTT,-,TRBV7-2,TRBD1,TRBJ1-1
CASSPGQGKDQPQHF,TGCGCCAGCAGCCCCGGACAGGGAAAGGATCAGCCCCAGCATTTT,-,TRBV5-1,TRBD1,TRBJ1-5
CASSSTGGNTEAFF,TGCGCCAGCAGCTCGACAGGGGGGAACACTGAAGCTTTCTTT,-,TRBV5-1,TRBD1,TRBJ1-1
CASSYSGANYEQYF,TGTGCCAGCAGTTACTCTGGGGCGAATTACGAGCAGTACTTC,-,TRBV6-6,-,TRBJ2-7
CASSPYRDQTQYF,TGTGCCAGCAGCCCCTACAGAGACCAGACCCAGTACTTC,-,TRBV14,-,TRBJ2-5
CASSRTASSYNEQFF,TGTGCCAGTAGTAGGACAGCGAGCTCCTACAATGAGCAGTTCTTC,-,TRBV19,-,TRBJ2-1
CASSSTSGRADTQYF,TGCGCCAGCAGCAGTACTAGCGGGAGGGCAGATACGCAGTATTTT,once,TRBV5-1,TRBD2,TRBJ2-3
CASSEAAAPLHF,TGTGCCAGCTCGGAGGCCGCGGCACCCCTCCACTTT,-,TRBV12-3/TRBV12-4,-,TRBJ1-6